The source of this T cell receptor beta chain is a study of radiotherapy plus CTLA-4 blockade in lung cancer. From germline, CDR1 is KGHSH and CDR2 LQKENI. The V segment lost 6 bases and the J segment 4 bases; nucleotides outside the gene matches: 4. This CDR3 has 13 amino acids. Only in-frame clones appear in the TCRdb table, and some are missing; sequencing was by immunoSEQ multiplex PCR. The sample lists around 99,000 clones; around nine tenths were seen once. This clonotype originated in a human donor with non-small cell lung cancer that progressed on radiotherapy plus ipilimumab. The chain joins TRBV18 to TRBJ1-1; TRBD1 agrees at 8 bases. The source was peripheral blood, collected from a patient treated with radiotherapy plus ipilimumab. The CDR3 sequence: CASSPTGVTEAFF. DNA of the CDR3: TGTGCCAGCTCCCCGACAGGGGTCACTGAAGCTTTCTTT.